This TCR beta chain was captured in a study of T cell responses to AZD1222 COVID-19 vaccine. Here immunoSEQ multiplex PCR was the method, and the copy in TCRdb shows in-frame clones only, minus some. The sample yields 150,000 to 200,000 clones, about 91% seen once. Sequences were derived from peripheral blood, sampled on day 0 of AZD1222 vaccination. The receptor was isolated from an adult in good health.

The CDR3 loop reads CASSISQPNYGYTF. In DNA form, the CDR3 reads TGTGCCAGTAGTATAAGTCAGCCGAACTATGGCTACACCTTC. The chain uses TRBV19 and TRBJ1-2; D is unresolved. CDR1 is LNHDA, CDR2 SQIVND, per germline (reference sequence). Trimming took 2 bases from V and 2 from J, leaving 9 bases between them. The CDR3 has 14 residues.